One sample yielded the 28 T cell receptor beta chains listed below, sequenced in a study of T cells and Merkel cell carcinoma outcomes. This table comes from immunoSEQ multiplex PCR, and its TCRdb copy is limited to in-frame clones, with some not included. The profile shows under 20,000 clones, more than 75% of them singletons. The specimen sequenced was tumor tissue from Merkel cell carcinoma. The receptors derive from a human donor with Merkel cell carcinoma.

Remarks on this clone: A read error may account for a junction end that differs from germline. The same CDR3 is also encoded by other DNA sequences in this sample. The V gene is TRBV30, the J gene TRBJ1-1; D is undetermined. This CDR3 has 14 amino acids. CDR1 is GTSNPN, CDR2 SVGIG, per germline (reference sequence). The chain's CDR3 is CAWSPPSWNTEAFF. For the CDR3, the DNA is TGTGCCTGGAGTCCCCCTTCTTGGAATACTGAAGCTTTTTTT.

The chain employs TRBV5-1 and TRBJ2-3, with unresolved D. Trimming cost V 2 bases and J 6 bases, with 10 bases left between them. Germline V CDR1 and CDR2: SGHRS, YFSETQ. CDR3 length: 13 amino acids. This chain's CDR3 is CASSFRPRDTQYF. The CDR3 region has the DNA TGCGCCAGCAGCTTTAGACCGAGGGATACGCAGTATTTT.

The V gene is TRBV11-2, the J gene TRBJ1-1; no clear D gene. Trimming stripped 1 base from V and 10 bases from J, with 7 bases between. The CDR3 totals 11 residues. Germline V lookup: CDR1 SGHAT, CDR2 FQNNGV. Here the CDR3 reads CASSLGVAAFF. The CDR3 nucleotides read TGTGCCAGCAGCTTAGGAGTCGCAGCTTTCTTT.

This clone was observed a single time. For the CDR3, the DNA is TGTGCCAGCAGCAGGGGACCTCAAGAGACCCAGTACTTC. This sequence encodes CASSRGPQETQYF. The rearrangement joins TRBV9 to TRBJ2-5; D might be TRBD1 or TRBD2, each matching 5 bases. V lost 4 bases to trimming and J lost 2 bases, with 9 bases between them. Germline lookup yields CDR1 SGDLS and CDR2 YYNGEE. The CDR3 loop spans 13 amino acids.

J is TRBJ1-1 and V is TRBV5-6; TRBD1 aligns across 9 bases. Germline V CDR1 and CDR2: SGHDT, YYEEEE. The trim removed 4 bases at V and 6 bases at J, leaving 10 bases unmatched. The CDR3 has 15 residues. CDR3 amino acids: CASSLQGATGPEAFF. The CDR3 DNA sequence: TGTGCCAGCAGCCTACAGGGGGCCACAGGCCCTGAAGCTTTCTTT.

This sequence joins TRBV5-1 and TRBJ1-1; TRBD1 is a possible D gene (5 bases). Looked up from germline, CDR1 is SGHRS and CDR2 is YFSETQ. The CDR3 spans 14 residues. The V gene lost 5 bases and the J gene lost 6 bases, with 17 bases spanning the gap. The CDR3 loop is CASSYSRGDPEAFF. The CDR3 DNA reads TGCGCCAGCAGTTACAGTCGGGGGGACCCTGAAGCTTTCTTT.

This chain uses TRBV9 with TRBJ1-2, with D maybe TRBD1 (6 bases). CDR3 size: 12 residues. Trimming removed 10 bases from V and 6 bases from J, with 16 bases in between. Per the germline V gene, CDR1 is SGDLS and CDR2 is YYNGEE. The CDR3 sequence: CASGRGGDGYTF. The CDR3 coding sequence is TGTGCCTCCGGAAGGGGGGGTGATGGCTACACCTTC.

The rearrangement links TRBV9 to TRBJ2-5; D unclear. V lost 3 bases and J 4 bases, leaving 13 bases between the germline ends. Germline V lookup: CDR1 SGDLS, CDR2 YYNGEE. This CDR3 comprises 14 residues. CDR3 sequence: CASSEDPRAETQYF. The CDR3 region has the DNA TGTGCCAGCAGCGAGGACCCCCGGGCAGAGACCCAGTACTTC.

This chain links TRBV29-1 with TRBJ1-1; no firm D call. Trimming took 4 bases from V and 6 from J, leaving 15 bases between them. The germline CDR1 and CDR2 sequences are SQVTM and ANQGSEA. The CDR3 runs 13 residues. The CDR3 region is CSVARAHGPEAFF. Here the CDR3 DNA reads TGCAGCGTTGCAAGGGCTCACGGACCTGAAGCTTTCTTT.

This chain joins TRBV11-3 and TRBJ2-1; D uncertain. V was trimmed by 6 bases and J by 7 bases, leaving 7 bases between them. Per germline, CDR1 SGHNT and CDR2 YENEEA. CDR3 size: 11 residues. DNA for the CDR3: TGTGCCAGCAGTAGTGGGAATGAGCAGTTCTTC. It yields the protein CASSSGNEQFF.

The genes are TRBV27 and TRBJ1-6, with no clear D. V lost 8 bases and J lost 9, with 23 bases in between. Germline V gene lookup returns CDR1 MNHEY and CDR2 SMNVEV (reference sequence). The CDR3 length is 16 residues. The CDR3 DNA is TGTGCCAGCGGATTTTCTAGGACCCTAACGAGTTCACCCCTCCACTTT. This translates into CASGFSRTLTSSPLHF.

The V and J genes are TRBV29-1 and TRBJ1-1; D is ambiguous. This CDR3 has 11 residues. Trimming removed 7 bases from V and 4 bases from J, with 10 bases in between. In germline, CDR1 is SQVTM, CDR2 ANQGSEA. The DNA of the CDR3 is TGCAGCGCCACGTTCGCCACTGAAGCTTTCTTT. Its translation is CSATFATEAFF.

The chain is built from TRBV7-2 and TRBJ2-7, with 10 bases identical to TRBD1. CDR1 SGHTA and CDR2 FQGNSA come from the germline V gene. CDR3 length equals 18 residues. V lost 4 bases and J lost 4; bases outside the gene matches: 16. CDR3: CASSWGQGSRDSFYEQYF. The CDR3 nucleotides are TGTGCCAGCAGCTGGGGACAGGGGAGTCGGGATTCGTTTTACGAGCAGTACTTC. Supplemented by reference TRBV7-2 and TRBJ2-7, the full variable domain reads GAGVSQSPSNKVTEKGKDVELRCDPISGHTALYWYRQSLGQGLEFLIYFQGNSAPDKSGLPSDRFSAERTGGSVSTLTIQRTQQEDSAVYLCASSWGQGSRDSFYEQYFGPGTRLTVT.

This rearrangement joins TRBV19 to TRBJ1-4, with 7 bases identical to TRBD1. The CDR3 has 17 residues. Losses at the gene ends were 5 bases for V and 4 bases for J; bases not matched to a gene: 13. The germline CDR1 and CDR2 sequences are LNHDA and SQIVND (reference sequence). The CDR3 loop reads CASSPGGTRSGNEKLFF. CDR3 DNA sequence: TGTGCCAGTAGTCCAGGGGGGACTCGGTCGGGTAATGAAAAACTGTTTTTT.

The chain joins TRBV9 to TRBJ2-5, with 7 bases matching TRBD1. The ends lost 9 bases at V and 1 base at J; junction bases unmatched: 12. Germline V CDR1 and CDR2: SGDLS, YYNGEE. The CDR3 has 15 residues. CDR3 DNA sequence: TGTGCCACCAGGTGGGTGGGACAGACCCAAGAGACCCAGTACTTC. Protein sequence: CATRWVGQTQETQYF.

This chain links TRBV15 with TRBJ1-6; TRBD1 matches at 10 bases. Trimming at V came to 1 base and at J to 5 bases, leaving 2 bases not matched to a gene. Per germline, CDR1 LNHNV and CDR2 YYDKDF (reference sequence). The CDR3 runs 16 residues. The CDR3 nucleotides are TGTGCCACCAGCAGAGCCGGGACAGGGGATAATTCACCCCTCCACTTT. It codes for CATSRAGTGDNSPLHF.

Of note for this clone: The same CDR3 also results from other DNA sequences found in this sample. CDR3 nucleotides: TGTGCCACCAGCAGGGATCAAATCAGGGGCACTGAAGCTTTCTTT. Translated: CATSRDQIRGTEAFF. This sequence joins TRBV15 and TRBJ1-1; TRBD1 is a possible D gene (6 bases). Trimming stripped 3 bases from V and 4 bases from J, with 15 bases between. The V gene's germline CDR1 is LNHNV and CDR2 YYDKDF (reference sequence). This CDR3 is built from 15 residues.

This rearrangement joins TRBV6-1 to TRBJ2-3; D is possibly TRBD2 (6 bases). This CDR3 spans 13 amino acids. Looked up from germline, CDR1 is MNHNS and CDR2 is SASEGT. V was trimmed by 0 bases and J by 9 bases, leaving 10 bases between them. As DNA, the CDR3 is TGTGCCAGCAGTGAAGCTGGAGGGTGGACGCAGTATTTT. Translated: CASSEAGGWTQYF.

This clone showed up just a few times. The DNA for the CDR3 is TGTGCCTGGTGTAGGGCAGTAGCTAATGAAAAACTGTTTTTT. It translates to CAWCRAVANEKLFF. V is TRBV30 and J is TRBJ1-4; D ambiguous. CDR1 and CDR2 from the germline V gene are GTSNPN and SVGIG (reference sequence). Trimming removed 5 bases at V and 3 bases at J, with 13 bases between. The CDR3 has 14 residues.

The J gene is TRBJ1-5, the V gene TRBV28; D remains unclear. The CDR3 is 12 amino acids. V was pared by 2 bases and J by 4 bases, with 3 bases between. Germline V lookup: CDR1 MDHEN, CDR2 SYDVKM. This chain's CDR3 is CASSLQNQPQHF. The DNA for the CDR3 is TGTGCCAGCAGTTTACAAAATCAGCCCCAGCATTTT.

DNA for the CDR3: TGTGCCAGCAGTGAATCCCTGTACCAAGAGACCCAGTACTTC. Amino acids: CASSESLYQETQYF. The J gene is TRBJ2-5, the V gene TRBV6-1; D unresolved. The CDR3 has 14 residues. Trimming shortened V by 2 bases and J by 0 bases, and 7 bases separated the two germline ends. Germline values: CDR1 MNHNS, CDR2 SASEGT.

This rearrangement joins TRBV5-1 to TRBJ2-1; 7 bases line up with TRBD2. Looked up from germline, CDR1 is SGHRS and CDR2 is YFSETQ. The CDR3 covers 15 residues. Trimming cost V 0 bases and J 9 bases; bases outside gene matches: 9. CDR3 sequence (DNA): TGCGCCAGCAGCTTGGAGGGGACTACTGGGAGTGAGCAGTTCTTC. It is translated as CASSLEGTTGSEQFF.

The V call is TRBV9, the J call TRBJ1-1; D is possibly TRBD1 (5 bases). V was pared by 3 bases and J by 1 base, with 10 bases between. The V gene's germline CDR1 is SGDLS and CDR2 YYNGEE. The CDR3 length is 14 residues. CDR3 DNA: TGTGCCAGCAGCGCGACCCAGGGGAACACTGAAGCTTTCTTT. This codes for CASSATQGNTEAFF. Combining the CDR3 with reference TRBV9 and TRBJ1-1 gives the whole variable domain DSGVTQTPKHLITATGQRVTLRCSPRSGDLSVYWYQQSLDQGLQFLIQYYNGEERAKGNILERFSAQQFPDLHSELNLSSLELGDSALYFCASSATQGNTEAFFGQGTRLTVV.

This clone is a singleton in its sample. This rearrangement joins TRBV4-2 to TRBJ1-4; D is undetermined. The V end was cut by 0 bases, the J end by 7 bases, with 9 bases between. The germline V gene encodes CDR1 LGHNA and CDR2 YNFKEQ. CDR3 size: 14 residues. In DNA, the CDR3 is TGTGCCAGCAGCCAAGACGGGTTTAGTGAAAAACTGTTTTTT. This gives the protein CASSQDGFSEKLFF.

This clone was observed once. This chain links TRBV6-5 with TRBJ2-7, with no clear D. This CDR3 has 14 residues. Germline loops: CDR1 MNHEY, CDR2 SVGAGI. Between the trimmed V and J ends, which lost 10 bases and 2 bases, there was a span of 18 bases. The CDR3 sequence: CATKLRALTYEQYF. The CDR3 DNA is TGTGCCACCAAACTTCGGGCCTTAACCTACGAGCAGTACTTC.

J is TRBJ1-4 and V is TRBV27; tentative D call: TRBD1 (5 bases). The CDR3 spans 14 residues. CDR1 and CDR2 from the germline V gene are MNHEY and SMNVEV (reference sequence). V was trimmed by 3 bases and J by 7 bases, leaving 12 bases between them. DNA for the CDR3: TGTGCCAGCAGTTTGCAAGGGGTCGGTGAAAAACTGTTTTTT. Translation: CASSLQGVGEKLFF.

The genes are TRBV27 and TRBJ1-1; D may be TRBD1 (5 bases). The V gene's germline CDR1 is MNHEY and CDR2 SMNVEV (reference sequence). V lost 6 bases and J 1 base, leaving 15 bases between the germline ends. The CDR3 loop spans 15 amino acids. In nucleotides, the CDR3 is TGTGCCAGCAGGGTGGGGGGACCTCGGAACACTGAAGCTTTCTTT. Its translation is CASRVGGPRNTEAFF.

This clone appeared once. V gene TRBV18 combines with J gene TRBJ2-2; possibly TRBD1 for D (6 bases). Trimming cost V 5 bases and J 1 base, with 11 bases left between them. The germline gives CDR1 KGHSH, CDR2 LQKENI. This CDR3 region has 15 residues. The CDR3 bases are TGTGCCAGCTCAGCAGGACAGAAGAACACCGGGGAGCTGTTTTTT. It encodes CASSAGQKNTGELFF.